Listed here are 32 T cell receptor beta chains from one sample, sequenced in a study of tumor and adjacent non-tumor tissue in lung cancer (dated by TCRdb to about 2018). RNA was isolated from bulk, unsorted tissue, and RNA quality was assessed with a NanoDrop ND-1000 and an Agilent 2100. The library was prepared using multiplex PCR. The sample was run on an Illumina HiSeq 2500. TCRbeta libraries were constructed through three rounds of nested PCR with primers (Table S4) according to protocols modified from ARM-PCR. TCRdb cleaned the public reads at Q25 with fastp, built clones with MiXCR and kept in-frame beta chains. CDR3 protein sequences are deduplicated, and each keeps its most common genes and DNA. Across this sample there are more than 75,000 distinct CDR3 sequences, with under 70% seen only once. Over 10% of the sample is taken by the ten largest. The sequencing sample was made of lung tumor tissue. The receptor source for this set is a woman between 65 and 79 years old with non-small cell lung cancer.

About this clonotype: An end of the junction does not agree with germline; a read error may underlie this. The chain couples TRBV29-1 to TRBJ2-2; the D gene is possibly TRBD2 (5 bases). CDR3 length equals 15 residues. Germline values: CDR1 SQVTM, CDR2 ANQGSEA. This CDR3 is CSTLNSVESTGELFF. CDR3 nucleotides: TGCAGCACCCTTAACAGCGTAGAGAGCACCGGGGAGTTGTTTTTT.

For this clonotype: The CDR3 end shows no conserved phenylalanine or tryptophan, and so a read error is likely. The CDR3 spells CASSAGRAGGNEQFI. In DNA form, the CDR3 reads TGTGCCAGCAGTGCAGGGCGAGCCGGCGGGAATGAGCAGTTCATC. The chain links TRBV6-6 to TRBJ2-1; D is possibly TRBD1 or TRBD2 (5 bases each). CDR3 length: 15 residues. Germline V gene sequence: CDR1 MNHNY, CDR2 SVGAGI (reference sequence). Trimming removed 5 bases at V and 7 bases at J, with 18 bases between.

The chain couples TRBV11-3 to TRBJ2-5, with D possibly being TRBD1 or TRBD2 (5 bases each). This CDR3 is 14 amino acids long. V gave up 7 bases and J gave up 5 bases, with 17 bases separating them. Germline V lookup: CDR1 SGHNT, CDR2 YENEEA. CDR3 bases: TGTGCCAGCAACCCCCGGGGCAGGGAGGAGACCCAGTACTTC. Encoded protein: CASNPRGREETQYF.

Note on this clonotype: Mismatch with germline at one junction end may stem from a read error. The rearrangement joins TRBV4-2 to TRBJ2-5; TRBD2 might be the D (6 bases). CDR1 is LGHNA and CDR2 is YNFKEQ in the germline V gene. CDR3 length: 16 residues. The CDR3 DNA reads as TGTGCCACCAGCCAAGCACTAGTGGGAGGCGGGGAGACCCAGTACTTC. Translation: CATSQALVGGGETQYF.

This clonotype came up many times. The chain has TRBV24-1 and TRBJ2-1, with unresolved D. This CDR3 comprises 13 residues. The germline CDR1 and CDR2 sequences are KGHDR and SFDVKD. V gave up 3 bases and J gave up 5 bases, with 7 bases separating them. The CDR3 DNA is TGTGCCACCAGTGATAACTTGAACAATGAGCAGTTCTTC. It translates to CATSDNLNNEQFF.

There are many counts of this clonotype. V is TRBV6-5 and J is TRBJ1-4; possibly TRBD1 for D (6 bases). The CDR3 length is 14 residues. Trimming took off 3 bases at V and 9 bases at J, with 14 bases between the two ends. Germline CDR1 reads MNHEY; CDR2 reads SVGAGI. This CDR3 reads CASSYRGMGKKLFF. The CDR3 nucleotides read TGTGCCAGCAGTTATAGGGGGATGGGGAAAAAACTGTTTTTT.

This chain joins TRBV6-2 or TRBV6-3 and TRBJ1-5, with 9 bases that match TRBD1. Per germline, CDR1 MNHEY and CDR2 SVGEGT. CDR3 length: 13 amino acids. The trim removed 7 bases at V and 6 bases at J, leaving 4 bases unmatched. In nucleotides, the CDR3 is TGTGCCAGCATGAGGGACAGGGTTCAGCCCCAGCATTTT. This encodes CASMRDRVQPQHF.

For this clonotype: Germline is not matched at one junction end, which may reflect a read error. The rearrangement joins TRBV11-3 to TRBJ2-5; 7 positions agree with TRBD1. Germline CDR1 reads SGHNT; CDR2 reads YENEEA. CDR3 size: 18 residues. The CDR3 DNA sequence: TGTGCCAGCGGCTTAGTTGGTAGGCCCGGGACAGTCCAAGAGACCCAGTACTTC. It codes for CASGLVGRPGTVQETQYF.

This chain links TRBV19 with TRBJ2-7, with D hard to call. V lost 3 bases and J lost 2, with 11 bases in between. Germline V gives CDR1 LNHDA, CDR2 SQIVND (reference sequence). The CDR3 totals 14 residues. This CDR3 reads CASSIGRAAYEQYF. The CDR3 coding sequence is TGTGCCAGTAGTATCGGCCGGGCGGCCTACGAGCAGTACTTC.

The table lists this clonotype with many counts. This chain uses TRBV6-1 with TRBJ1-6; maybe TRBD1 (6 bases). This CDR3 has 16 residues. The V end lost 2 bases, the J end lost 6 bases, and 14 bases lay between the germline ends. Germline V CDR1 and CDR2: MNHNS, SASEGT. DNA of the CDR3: TGTGCCAGCAGTGAAAGTTTTCAGGGGCGTAATTCACCCCTCCACTTT. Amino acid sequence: CASSESFQGRNSPLHF.

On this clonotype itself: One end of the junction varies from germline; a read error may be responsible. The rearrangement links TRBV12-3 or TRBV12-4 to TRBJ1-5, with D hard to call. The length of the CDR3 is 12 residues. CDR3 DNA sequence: TGTGTCAGCGGTTCACGTCCTGAGCCCCATCATTTT. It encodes CVSGSRPEPHHF.

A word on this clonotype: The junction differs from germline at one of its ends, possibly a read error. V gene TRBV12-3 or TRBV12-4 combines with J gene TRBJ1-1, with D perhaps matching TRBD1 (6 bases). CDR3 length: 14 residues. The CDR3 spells CASSLCGGDTEDFF. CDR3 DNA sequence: TGTGCCAGCAGTTTGTGTGGGGGCGACACTGAAGATTTCTTT.

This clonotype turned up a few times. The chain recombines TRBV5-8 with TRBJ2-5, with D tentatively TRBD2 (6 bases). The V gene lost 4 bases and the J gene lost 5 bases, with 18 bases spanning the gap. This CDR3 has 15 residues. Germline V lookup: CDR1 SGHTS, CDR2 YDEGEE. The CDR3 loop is CASSRGREPSETQYF. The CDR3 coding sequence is TGTGCCAGCAGCAGAGGCCGGGAGCCCTCCGAGACCCAGTACTTC. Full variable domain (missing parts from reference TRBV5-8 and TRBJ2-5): EAGVTQSPTHLIKTRGQQATLRCSPISGHTSVYWYQQALGLGLQFLLWYDEGEERNRGNFPPRFSGRQFPNYSSELNVNALELEDSALYLCASSRGREPSETQYFGPGTRLLVL.

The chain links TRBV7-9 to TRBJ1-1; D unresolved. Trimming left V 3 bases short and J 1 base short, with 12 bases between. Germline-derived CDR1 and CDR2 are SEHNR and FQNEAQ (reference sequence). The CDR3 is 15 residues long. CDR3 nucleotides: TGTGCCAGCAGCTTTAGGGCGGGAGAGAACACTGAAGCTTTCTTT. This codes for CASSFRAGENTEAFF.

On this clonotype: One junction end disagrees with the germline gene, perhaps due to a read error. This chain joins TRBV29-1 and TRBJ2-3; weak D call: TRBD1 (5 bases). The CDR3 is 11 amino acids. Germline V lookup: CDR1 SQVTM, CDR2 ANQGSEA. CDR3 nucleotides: TGCAGCGCTGAACAGGCAGATACGCATTATTTT. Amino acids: CSAEQADTHYF.

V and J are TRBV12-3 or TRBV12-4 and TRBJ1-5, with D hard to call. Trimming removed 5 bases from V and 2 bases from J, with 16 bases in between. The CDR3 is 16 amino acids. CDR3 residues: CASSNTTSLGNQPQHF. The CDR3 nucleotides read TGTGCCAGCAGTAACACAACTTCCTTGGGCAATCAGCCCCAGCATTTT.

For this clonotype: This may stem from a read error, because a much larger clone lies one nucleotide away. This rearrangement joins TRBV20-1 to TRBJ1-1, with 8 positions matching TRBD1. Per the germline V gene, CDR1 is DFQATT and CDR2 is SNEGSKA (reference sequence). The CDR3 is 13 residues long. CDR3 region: CNALGQGGTEAFF. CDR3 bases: TGCAATGCCCTTGGACAGGGAGGGACTGAAGCTTTCTTT.

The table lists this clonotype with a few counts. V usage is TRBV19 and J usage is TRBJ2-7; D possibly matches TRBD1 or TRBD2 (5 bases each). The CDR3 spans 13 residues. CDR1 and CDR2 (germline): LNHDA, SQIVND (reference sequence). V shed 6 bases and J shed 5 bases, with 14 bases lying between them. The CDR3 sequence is CASRSGPGDEQYF. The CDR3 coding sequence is TGTGCCAGTAGATCGGGACCGGGTGACGAGCAGTACTTC.

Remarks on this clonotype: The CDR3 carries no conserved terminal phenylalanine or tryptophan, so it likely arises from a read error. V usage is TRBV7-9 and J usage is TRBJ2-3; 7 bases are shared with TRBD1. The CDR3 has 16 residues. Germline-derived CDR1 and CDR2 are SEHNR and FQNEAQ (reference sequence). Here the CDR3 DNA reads TGTGCCAGCAGCCACGGGACAGACCCTAGCATAGATACGCAGTATTAT. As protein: CASSHGTDPSIDTQYY.

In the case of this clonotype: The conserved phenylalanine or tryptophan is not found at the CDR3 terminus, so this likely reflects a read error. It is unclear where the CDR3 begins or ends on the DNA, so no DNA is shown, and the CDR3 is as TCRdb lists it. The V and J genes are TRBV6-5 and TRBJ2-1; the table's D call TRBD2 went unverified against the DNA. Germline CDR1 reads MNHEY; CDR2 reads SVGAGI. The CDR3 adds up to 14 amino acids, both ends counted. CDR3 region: CASSSGRAFFEQLY.

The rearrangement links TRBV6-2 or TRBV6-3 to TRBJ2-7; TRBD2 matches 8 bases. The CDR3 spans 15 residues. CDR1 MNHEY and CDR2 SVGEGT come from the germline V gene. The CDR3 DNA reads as TGTGACAGTAGTGGCCTAGGGCGGGAGGACTACGAGCAGTACTTC. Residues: CDSSGLGREDYEQYF.

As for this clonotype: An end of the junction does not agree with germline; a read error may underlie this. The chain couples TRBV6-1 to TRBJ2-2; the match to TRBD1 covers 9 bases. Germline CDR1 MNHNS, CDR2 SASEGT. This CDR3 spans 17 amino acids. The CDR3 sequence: CTSIRLSGQGMSGELFF. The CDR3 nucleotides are TGTACCAGCATACGGTTATCGGGACAGGGAATGTCCGGGGAGCTGTTTTTT.

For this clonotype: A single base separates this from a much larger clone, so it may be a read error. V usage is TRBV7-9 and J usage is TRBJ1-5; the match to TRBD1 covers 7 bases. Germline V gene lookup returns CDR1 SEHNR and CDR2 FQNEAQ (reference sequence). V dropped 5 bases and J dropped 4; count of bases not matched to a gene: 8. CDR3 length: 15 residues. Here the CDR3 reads CASSPRGGGNQPQHF. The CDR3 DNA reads TGTGCCAGCAGCCCCAGGGGGGGTGGGAATCAGCCCCAGCATTTT.

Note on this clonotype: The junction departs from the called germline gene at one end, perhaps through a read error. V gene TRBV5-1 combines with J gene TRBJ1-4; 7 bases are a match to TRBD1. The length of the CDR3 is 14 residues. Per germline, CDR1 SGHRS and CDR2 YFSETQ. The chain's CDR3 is CTSSFDRAGEKLFF. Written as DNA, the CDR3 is TGCACCAGCAGCTTCGACAGGGCCGGGGAAAAACTGTTTTTT.

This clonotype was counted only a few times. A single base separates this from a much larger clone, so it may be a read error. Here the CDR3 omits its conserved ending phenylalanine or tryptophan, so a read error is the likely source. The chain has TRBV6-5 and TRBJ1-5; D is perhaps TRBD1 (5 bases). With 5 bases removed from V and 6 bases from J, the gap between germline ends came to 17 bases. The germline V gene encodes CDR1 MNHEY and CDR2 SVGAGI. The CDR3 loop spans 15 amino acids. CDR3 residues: CASSPTRPGLQPQHY. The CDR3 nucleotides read TGTGCCAGCAGTCCAACCCGCCCAGGGCTTCAGCCCCAGCATTAT.

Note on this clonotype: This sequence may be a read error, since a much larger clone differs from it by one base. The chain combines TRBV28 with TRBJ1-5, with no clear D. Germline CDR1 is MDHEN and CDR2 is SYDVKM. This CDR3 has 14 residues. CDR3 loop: CSSSSVKADQPQHF. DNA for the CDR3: TGTTCCAGCAGTTCGGTTAAAGCTGATCAGCCCCAGCATTTT. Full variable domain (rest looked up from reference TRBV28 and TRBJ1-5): DVKVTQSSRYLVKRTGEKVFLECVQDMDHENMFWYRQDPGLGLRLIYFSYDVKMKEKGDIPEGYSVSREKKERFSLILESASTNQTSMYLCSSSSVKADQPQHFGDGTRLSIL.

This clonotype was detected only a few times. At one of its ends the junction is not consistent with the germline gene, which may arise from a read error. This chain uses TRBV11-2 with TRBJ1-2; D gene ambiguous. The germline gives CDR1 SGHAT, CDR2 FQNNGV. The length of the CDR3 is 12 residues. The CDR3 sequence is CDSSFQPLGYTF. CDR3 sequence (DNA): TGTGACAGCAGCTTCCAGCCCCTAGGCTACACCTTC.

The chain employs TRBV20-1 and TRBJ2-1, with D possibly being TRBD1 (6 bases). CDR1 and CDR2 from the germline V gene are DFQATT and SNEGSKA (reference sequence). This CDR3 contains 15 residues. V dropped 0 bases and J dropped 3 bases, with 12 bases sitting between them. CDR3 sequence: CSARDGEGVYNEQFF. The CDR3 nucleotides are TGCAGTGCTAGAGATGGAGAGGGGGTCTACAATGAGCAGTTCTTC.

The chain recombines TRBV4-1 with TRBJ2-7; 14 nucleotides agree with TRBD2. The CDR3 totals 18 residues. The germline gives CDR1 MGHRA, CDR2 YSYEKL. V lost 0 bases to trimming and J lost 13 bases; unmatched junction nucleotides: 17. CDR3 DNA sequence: TGCGCCAGCAGCCAAGAGGGACTAGCGGGAGCTCATCCCTACGAGCTATACTTC. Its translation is CASSQEGLAGAHPYELYF.

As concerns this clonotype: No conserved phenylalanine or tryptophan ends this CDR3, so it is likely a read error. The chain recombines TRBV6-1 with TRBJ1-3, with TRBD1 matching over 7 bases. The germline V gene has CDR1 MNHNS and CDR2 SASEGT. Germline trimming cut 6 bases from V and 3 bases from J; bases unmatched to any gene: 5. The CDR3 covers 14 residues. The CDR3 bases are TGTGCCAGCAGAGGACAGGCACGTGGAAACACCATATATTAT. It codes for CASRGQARGNTIYY.

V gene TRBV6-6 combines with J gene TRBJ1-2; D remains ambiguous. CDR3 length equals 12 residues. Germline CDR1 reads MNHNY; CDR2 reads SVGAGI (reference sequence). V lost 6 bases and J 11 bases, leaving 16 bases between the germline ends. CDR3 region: CASSITAAGYTF. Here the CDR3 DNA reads TGTGCCAGCAGCATAACGGCGGCAGGTTACACCTTC.

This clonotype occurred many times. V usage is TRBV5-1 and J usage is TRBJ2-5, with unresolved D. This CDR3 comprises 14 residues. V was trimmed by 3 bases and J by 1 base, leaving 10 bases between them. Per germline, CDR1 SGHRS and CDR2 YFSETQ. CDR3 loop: CASSYTNSQETQYF. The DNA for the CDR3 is TGCGCCAGCAGCTACACAAACTCCCAAGAGACCCAGTACTTC.